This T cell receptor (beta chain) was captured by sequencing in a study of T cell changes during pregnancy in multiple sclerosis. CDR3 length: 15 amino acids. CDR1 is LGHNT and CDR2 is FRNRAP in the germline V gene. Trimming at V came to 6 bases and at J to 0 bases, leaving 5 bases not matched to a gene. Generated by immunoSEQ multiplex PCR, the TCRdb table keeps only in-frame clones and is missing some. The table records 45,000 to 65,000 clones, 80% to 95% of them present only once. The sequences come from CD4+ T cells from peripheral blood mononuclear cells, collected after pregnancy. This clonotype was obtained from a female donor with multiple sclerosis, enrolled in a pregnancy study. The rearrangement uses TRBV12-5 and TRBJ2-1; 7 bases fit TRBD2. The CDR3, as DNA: TGTGCTAGTGGCCGTGGGGGGGACTCCTACAATGAGCAGTTCTTC. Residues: CASGRGGDSYNEQFF.